One T cell receptor (beta chain) is described in this entry. This specimen comes from a study of blood T cell repertoires in COVID-19. Study details: Collection of acute and convalescent COVID-19 samples took place in the United States, Italy and Spain. T cells, B-cell-depleted T cells, or PBMCs provided the cDNA or gDNA that served as material.

Methods used by the authors: Quantification of nucleated cells was approximated via reference gene primer amplification. TCRdb's table, derived via immunoSEQ multiplex PCR, lists solely in-frame clones and lacks some. That table is the source of V, J and clone size, and D and trimming were worked out from the DNA. The sample lists tens of thousands of clones; roughly four fifths were seen once. J was trimmed by 4 bases and V by 3 bases; bases with no gene match: 12. The CDR3 runs to 17 residues. From germline, CDR1 is SNHLY and CDR2 FYNNEI. The rearrangement joins TRBV2 to TRBJ1-2; 9 bases fit TRBD1. Sequencing used peripheral blood. The receptor was derived from an elderly man with acute or convalescent COVID-19. The CDR3 here is CASSEGGAQGAGYGYTF. CDR3 nucleotide sequence: TGTGCCAGCAGTGAGGGGGGGGCACAGGGGGCCGGCTATGGCTACACCTTC.